This T cell receptor (beta chain) was found in a study of molecular identifiers for immune sequencing clone quantification. Study background: In the replicates, RNA derived from about 20,000 or 100,000 naive CD8 cells was divided into five parts, and four were sequenced.

The CDR3 has 16 residues. Germline V CDR1 and CDR2: LNHDA, SQIVND (reference sequence). Trimming took 0 bases from V and 0 from J; bases not matched to a gene: 5. Via MiXCR, TCRdb re-called the PCR reads, giving one row per CDR3 protein. The data contain a few hundred thousand distinct CDR3 sequences, 20% to 25% of them seen just once; the ten biggest clones take up 0.84%. In this sample, this clonotype turned up once. The receptor was derived from a human donor in good health. Some libraries in this study had Jurkat cell RNA spiked in. Sequencing was carried out using naive CD8+ T cells from blood, with Jurkat cell RNA spiked in. Subset indicated: FACS-sorted CD8+CD4-CCR7+CD45RA+ naive T cells. This chain joins TRBV19 and TRBJ2-7, with 7 bases aligning to TRBD2. The CDR3 sequence is CASSIDGTTSSYEQYF. CDR3 DNA: TGTGCCAGTAGTATAGATGGGACTACCAGCTCCTACGAGCAGTACTTC.